Included here is one T cell receptor (beta chain) sequence, with context. The data were taken from a study of T-cell reconstitution after alpha-beta-depleted transplantation in children. Per germline, CDR1 SGHTA and CDR2 FQGNSA. The CDR3 extends over 11 amino acids. Trimming left V 5 bases short and J 3 bases short, with 5 bases between. Unique molecular identifiers were incorporated when the TCRbeta library was constructed. A single record per CDR3 protein comes from TCRdb applying MiXCR to the PCR reads. The repertoire includes approximately 100,000 distinct CDR3 sequences, less than 15% of them detected once, and over 11% sits in the top ten.

The V call is TRBV7-2, the J call TRBJ2-7, with D unresolved. The clonotype originates from a human donor who donated a stem cell graft to a child with inherited bone marrow failure. Source: PBMCs from the stem cell graft donor, taken from the stem cell graft. This CDR3 is CASSLHYEQYF. In DNA, the CDR3 is TGTGCCAGCAGCCTCCACTACGAGCAGTACTTC.